The present T cell receptor (beta chain) was sequenced within a study of post-analysis software for immune sequencing data. As for the study in general: Clinical courses comprised relapsing-remitting, secondary progressive and progressive-relapsing multiple sclerosis.

In its sample, this clonotype was seen a few times. Its cognate antigen is unknown. Study-level results: Among roughly 5 TRBV segments more frequent in patients than controls were TRBV5-6, TRBV5-1 and TRBV20-1.

The authors incorporated unique molecular identifiers into the TCR beta cDNA libraries. Input populations of about 0.85 to 11 million T cells gave rise to about 480,000 cDNA molecules. TCRdb re-called the PCR reads through MiXCR, storing one row per CDR3 protein. The sample lists around 180,000 distinct CDR3 sequences, approximately 30% occurring once. This CDR3 has 15 amino acids. CDR1 is LGHDT, CDR2 YNNKEL, per germline (reference sequence). V was trimmed by 4 bases and J by 1 base, leaving 13 bases between them. The chain employs TRBV3-1 and TRBJ1-1; D is unresolved. This clonotype was sampled from a girl under 18 with multiple sclerosis. The sample consisted of blood. The CDR3 loop reads CASSLAAGKNTEAFF. The CDR3 bases are TGTGCCAGCAGCCTCGCAGCGGGGAAGAACACTGAAGCTTTCTTT.